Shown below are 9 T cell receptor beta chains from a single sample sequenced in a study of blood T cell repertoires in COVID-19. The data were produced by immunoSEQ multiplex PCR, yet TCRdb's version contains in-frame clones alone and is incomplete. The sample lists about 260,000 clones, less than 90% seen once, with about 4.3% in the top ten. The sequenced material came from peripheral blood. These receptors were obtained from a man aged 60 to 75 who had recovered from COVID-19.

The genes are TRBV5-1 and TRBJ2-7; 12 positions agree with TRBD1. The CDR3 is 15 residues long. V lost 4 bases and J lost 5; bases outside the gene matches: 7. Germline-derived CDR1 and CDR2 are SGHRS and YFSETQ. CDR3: CASSLGQGARDEQYF. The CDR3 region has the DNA TGCGCCAGCAGCCTGGGACAGGGGGCTCGGGACGAGCAGTACTTC. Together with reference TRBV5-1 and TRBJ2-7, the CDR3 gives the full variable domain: KAGVTQTPRYLIKTRGQQVTLSCSPISGHRSVSWYQQTPGQGLQFLFEYFSETQRNKGNFPGRFSGRQFSNSRSEMNVSTLELGDSALYLCASSLGQGARDEQYFGPGTRLTVT.

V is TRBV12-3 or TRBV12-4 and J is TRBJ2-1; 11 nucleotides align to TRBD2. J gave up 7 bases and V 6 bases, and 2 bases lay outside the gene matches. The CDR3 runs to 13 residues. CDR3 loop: CASRRTSGNEQFF. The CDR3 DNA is TGTGCCAGCAGGAGGACTAGCGGGAATGAGCAGTTCTTC.

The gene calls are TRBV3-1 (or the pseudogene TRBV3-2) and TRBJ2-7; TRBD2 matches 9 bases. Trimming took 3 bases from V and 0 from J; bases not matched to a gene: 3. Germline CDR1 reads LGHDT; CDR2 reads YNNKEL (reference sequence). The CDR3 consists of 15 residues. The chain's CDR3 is CASSHWTSVSYEQYF. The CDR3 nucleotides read TGTGCCAGCAGCCATTGGACTAGCGTCTCCTACGAGCAGTACTTC.

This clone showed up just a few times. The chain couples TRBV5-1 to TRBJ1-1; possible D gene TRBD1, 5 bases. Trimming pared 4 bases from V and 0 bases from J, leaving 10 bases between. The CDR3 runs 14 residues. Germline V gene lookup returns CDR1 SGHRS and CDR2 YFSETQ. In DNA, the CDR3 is TGCGCCAGCAGCGCCGGACAAATGAACACTGAAGCTTTCTTT. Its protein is CASSAGQMNTEAFF.

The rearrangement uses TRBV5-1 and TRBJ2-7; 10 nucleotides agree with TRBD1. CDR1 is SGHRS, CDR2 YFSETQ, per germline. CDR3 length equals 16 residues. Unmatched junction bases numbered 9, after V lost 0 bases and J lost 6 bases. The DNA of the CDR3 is TGCGCCAGCAGCTTGGGACCTCGACAGGGGGCTGGCGAGCAGTACTTC. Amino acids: CASSLGPRQGAGEQYF.

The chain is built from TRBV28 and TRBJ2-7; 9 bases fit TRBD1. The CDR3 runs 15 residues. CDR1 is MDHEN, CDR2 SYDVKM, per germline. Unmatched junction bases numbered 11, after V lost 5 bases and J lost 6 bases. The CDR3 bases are TGTGCCAGCAGTACCCCCGGGACAGGGTTATCCGAGCAGTACTTC. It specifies CASSTPGTGLSEQYF. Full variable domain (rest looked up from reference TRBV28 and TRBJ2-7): DVKVTQSSRYLVKRTGEKVFLECVQDMDHENMFWYRQDPGLGLRLIYFSYDVKMKEKGDIPEGYSVSREKKERFSLILESASTNQTSMYLCASSTPGTGLSEQYFGPGTRLTVT.

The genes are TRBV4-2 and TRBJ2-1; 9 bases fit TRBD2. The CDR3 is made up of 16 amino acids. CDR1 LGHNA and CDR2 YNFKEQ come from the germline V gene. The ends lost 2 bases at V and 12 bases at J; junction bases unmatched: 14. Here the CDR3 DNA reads TGTGCCAGCAGCCAAAATAGGGGACTAGCTTTGGTCGGGCAGTTCTTC. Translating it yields CASSQNRGLALVGQFF.

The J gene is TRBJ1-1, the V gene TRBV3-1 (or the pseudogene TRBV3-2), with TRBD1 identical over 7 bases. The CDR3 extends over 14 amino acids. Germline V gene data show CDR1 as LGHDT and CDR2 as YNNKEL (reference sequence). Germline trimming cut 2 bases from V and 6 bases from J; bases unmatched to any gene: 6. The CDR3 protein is CASSQTEGQSEAFF. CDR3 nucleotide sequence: TGTGCCAGCAGCCAAACCGAGGGACAGTCTGAAGCTTTCTTT.

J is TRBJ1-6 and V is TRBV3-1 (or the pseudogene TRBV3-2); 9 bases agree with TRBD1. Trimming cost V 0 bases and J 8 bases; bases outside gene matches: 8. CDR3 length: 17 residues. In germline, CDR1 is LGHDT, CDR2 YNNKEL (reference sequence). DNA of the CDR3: TGTGCCAGCAGCCAAGAGGCTGGGGGGACAGGGTATTCACCCCTCCACTTT. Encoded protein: CASSQEAGGTGYSPLHF.